This T cell receptor (beta chain) was observed in a study of T-cell reconstitution after alpha-beta-depleted transplantation in children. Library preparation (for TCRbeta) was performed with unique molecular identifiers. One entry per CDR3 protein, called by TCRdb with MiXCR from the PCR reads. This sample has about 300,000 distinct CDR3 sequences, with about a tenth found just once. At least ten counts were recorded for this clonotype. The CDR3 runs 13 residues. Trimming took off 4 bases at V and 6 bases at J, with 11 bases between the two ends. The germline V gene encodes CDR1 SGHKS and CDR2 YYEKEE (reference sequence).

The rearrangement joins TRBV5-5 to TRBJ2-4; D ambiguous. The material was PBMCs, obtained before TCRalphabeta/CD19-depleted stem cell transplant. The receptor was derived from a boy younger than two with acute myeloid leukemia, due to receive a stem cell transplant. The CDR3 protein is CASSPDNINIQYF. CDR3 DNA sequence: TGTGCCAGCAGCCCAGACAACATAAACATTCAGTACTTC.